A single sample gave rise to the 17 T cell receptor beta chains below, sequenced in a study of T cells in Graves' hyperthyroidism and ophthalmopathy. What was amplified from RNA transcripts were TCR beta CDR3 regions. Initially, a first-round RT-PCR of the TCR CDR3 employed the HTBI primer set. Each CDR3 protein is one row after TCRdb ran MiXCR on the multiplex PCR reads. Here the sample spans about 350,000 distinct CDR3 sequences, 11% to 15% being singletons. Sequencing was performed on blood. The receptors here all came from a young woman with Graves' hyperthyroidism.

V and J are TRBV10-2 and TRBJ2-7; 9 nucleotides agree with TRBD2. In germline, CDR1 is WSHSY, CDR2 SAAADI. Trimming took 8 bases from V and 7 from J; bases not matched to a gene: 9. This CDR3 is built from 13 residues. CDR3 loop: CASGYSGSKEQYF. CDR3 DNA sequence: TGCGCCAGCGGATATAGCGGGAGTAAGGAGCAGTACTTC.

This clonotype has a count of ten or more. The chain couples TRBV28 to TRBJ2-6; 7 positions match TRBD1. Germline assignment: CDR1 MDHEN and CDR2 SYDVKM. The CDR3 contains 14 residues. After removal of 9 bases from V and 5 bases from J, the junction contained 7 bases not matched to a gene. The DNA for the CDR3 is TGTGCCAGTACCTCGGGACAGAGGGCCAACGTCCTGACTTTC. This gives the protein CASTSGQRANVLTF.

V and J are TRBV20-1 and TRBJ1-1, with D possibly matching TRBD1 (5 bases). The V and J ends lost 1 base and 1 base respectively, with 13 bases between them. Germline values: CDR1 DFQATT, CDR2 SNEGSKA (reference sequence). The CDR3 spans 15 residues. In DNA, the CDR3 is TGCAGTGCTAGAGGCGGCGGGGACCCGAACACTGAAGCTTTCTTT. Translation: CSARGGGDPNTEAFF.

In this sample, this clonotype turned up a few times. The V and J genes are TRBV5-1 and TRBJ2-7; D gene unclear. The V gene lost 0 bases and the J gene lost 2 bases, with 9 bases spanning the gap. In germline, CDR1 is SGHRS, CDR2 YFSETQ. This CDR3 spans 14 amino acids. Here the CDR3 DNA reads TGCGCCAGCAGCTTGGAAGGGAAACCCTACGAGCAGTACTTC. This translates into CASSLEGKPYEQYF.

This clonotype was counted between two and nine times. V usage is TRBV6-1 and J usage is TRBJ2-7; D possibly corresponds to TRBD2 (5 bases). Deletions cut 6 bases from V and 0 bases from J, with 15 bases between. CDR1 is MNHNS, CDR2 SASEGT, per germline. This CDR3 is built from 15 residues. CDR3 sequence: CASRKAEVTSYEQYF. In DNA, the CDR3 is TGTGCCAGCAGAAAGGCGGAGGTCACCTCCTACGAGCAGTACTTC.

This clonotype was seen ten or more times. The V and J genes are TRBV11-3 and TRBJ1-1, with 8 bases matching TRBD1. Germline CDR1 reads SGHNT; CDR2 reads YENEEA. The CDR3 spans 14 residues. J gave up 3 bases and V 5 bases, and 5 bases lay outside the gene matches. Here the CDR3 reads CASSRRGPHTEAFF. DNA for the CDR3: TGTGCCAGCAGCCGCAGGGGGCCGCACACTGAAGCTTTCTTT.

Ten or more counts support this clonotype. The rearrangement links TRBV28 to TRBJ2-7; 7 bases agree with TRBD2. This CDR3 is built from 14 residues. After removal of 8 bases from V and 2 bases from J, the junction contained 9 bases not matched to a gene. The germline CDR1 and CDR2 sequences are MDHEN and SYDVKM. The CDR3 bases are TGTGCCAGCGGGGGGGACGATCGCGCCTACGAGCAGTACTTC. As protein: CASGGDDRAYEQYF.

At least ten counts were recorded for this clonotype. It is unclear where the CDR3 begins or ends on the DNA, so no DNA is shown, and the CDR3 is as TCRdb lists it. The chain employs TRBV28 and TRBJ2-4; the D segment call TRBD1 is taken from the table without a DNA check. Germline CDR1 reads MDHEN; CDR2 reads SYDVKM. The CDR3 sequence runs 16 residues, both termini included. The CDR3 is CASSLLLSRAKNIQYF.

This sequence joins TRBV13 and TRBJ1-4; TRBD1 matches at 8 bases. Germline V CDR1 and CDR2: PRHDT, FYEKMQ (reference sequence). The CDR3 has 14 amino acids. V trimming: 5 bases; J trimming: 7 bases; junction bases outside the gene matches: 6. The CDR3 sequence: CASSNDRGGEKLFF. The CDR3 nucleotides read TGTGCCAGCAGCAATGACAGGGGAGGTGAAAAACTGTTTTTT.

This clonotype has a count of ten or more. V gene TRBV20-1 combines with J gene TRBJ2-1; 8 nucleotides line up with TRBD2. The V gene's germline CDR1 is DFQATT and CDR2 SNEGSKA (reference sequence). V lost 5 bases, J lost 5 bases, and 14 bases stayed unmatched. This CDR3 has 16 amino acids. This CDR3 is CSAGILAAKFDNEQFF. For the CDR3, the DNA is TGCAGTGCTGGAATACTAGCGGCTAAATTTGACAATGAGCAGTTCTTC.

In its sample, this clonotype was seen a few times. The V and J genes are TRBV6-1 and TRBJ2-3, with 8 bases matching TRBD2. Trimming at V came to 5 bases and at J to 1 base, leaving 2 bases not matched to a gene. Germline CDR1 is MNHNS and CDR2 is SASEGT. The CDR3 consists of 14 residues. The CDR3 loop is CASSSGGRTDTQYF. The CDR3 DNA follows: TGTGCCAGCAGTTCGGGGGGGCGCACAGATACGCAGTATTTT.

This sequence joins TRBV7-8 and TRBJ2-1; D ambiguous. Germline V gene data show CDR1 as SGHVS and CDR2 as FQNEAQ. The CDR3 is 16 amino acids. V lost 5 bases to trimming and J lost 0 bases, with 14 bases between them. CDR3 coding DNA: TGTGCCAGCAGCCATGGGGTCGAGAGCTCCTACAATGAGCAGTTCTTC. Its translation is CASSHGVESSYNEQFF.

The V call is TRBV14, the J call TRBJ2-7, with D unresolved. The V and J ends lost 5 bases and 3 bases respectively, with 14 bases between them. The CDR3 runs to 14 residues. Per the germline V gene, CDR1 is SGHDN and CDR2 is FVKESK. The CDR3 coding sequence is TGTGCCAGCAGCATGATAGAGGAGCACTACGAGCAGTACTTC. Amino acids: CASSMIEEHYEQYF. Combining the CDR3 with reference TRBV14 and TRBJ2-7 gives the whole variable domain EAGVTQFPSHSVIEKGQTVTLRCDPISGHDNLYWYRRVMGKEIKFLLHFVKESKQDESGMPNNRFLAERTGGTYSTLKVQPAELEDSGVYFCASSMIEEHYEQYFGPGTRLTVT.

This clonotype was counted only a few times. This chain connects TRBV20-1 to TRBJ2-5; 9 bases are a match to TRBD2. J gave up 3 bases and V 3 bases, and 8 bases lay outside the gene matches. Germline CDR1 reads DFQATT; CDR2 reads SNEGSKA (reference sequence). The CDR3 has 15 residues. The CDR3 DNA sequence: TGCAGTGCTAGTTCTGCGGGAGGGGTAGAAGAGACCCAGTACTTC. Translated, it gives CSASSAGGVEETQYF.

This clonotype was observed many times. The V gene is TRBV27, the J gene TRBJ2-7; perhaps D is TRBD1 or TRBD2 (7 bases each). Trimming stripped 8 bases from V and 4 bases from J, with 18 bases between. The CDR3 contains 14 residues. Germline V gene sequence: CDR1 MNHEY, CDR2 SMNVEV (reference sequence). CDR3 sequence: CASDPTGRGYEQYF. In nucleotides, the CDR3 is TGTGCCAGCGACCCGACAGGGAGGGGGTACGAGCAGTACTTC.

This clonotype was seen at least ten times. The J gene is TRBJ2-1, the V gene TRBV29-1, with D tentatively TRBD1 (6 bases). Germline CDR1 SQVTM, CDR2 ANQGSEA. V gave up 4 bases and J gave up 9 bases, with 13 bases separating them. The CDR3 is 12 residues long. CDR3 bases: TGCAGCGTTGCTATTCAGGGGCCTGAGCAGTTCTTC. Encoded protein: CSVAIQGPEQFF.

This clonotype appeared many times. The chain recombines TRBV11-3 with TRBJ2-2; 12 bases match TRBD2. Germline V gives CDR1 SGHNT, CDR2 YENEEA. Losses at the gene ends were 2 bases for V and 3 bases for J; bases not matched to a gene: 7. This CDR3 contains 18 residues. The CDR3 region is CASSLRLAGVPDTGELFF. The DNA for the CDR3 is TGTGCCAGCAGCTTAAGACTAGCGGGAGTCCCCGACACCGGGGAGCTGTTTTTT.